The clone carrying this T cell receptor beta chain was picked up a small number of times. These data come from a study of CD8+ T cells in alopecia areata. Study-level information: Among treated patients, oral tofacitinib was administered at 5 to 10 mg twice daily.

cDNA reverse transcribed from extracted RNA served as the sequencing template. This table comes from immunoSEQ multiplex PCR, and its TCRdb copy is limited to in-frame clones, with some not included. In the table there are approximately 150,000 clones, less than 75% of which are singletons. The receptor comes from a human donor with alopecia areata. This sample comprised CD8+ T cells sorted from blood, obtained at week 0.

CDR3 bases: TGTGCCAGCAGCTTGGATCTGGGCAGGGGAGATGGCTACACCTTC. It specifies CASSLDLGRGDGYTF. The chain carries TRBV5-6 and TRBJ1-2; D is possibly TRBD1 (6 bases). Germline lookup yields CDR1 SGHDT and CDR2 YYEEEE. Between the trimmed V and J ends, which lost 0 bases and 6 bases, there was a span of 15 bases. The CDR3 consists of 15 residues. Filled out from reference TRBV5-6 and TRBJ1-2, the complete variable domain reads DAGVTQSPTHLIKTRGQQVTLRCSPKSGHDTVSWYQQALGQGPQFIFQYYEEEERQRGNFPDRFSGHQFPNYSSELNVNALLLGDSALYLCASSLDLGRGDGYTFGSGTRLTVV.